This T cell receptor (beta chain) was observed in a study of blood T cell repertoires in COVID-19 (dated by TCRdb to about 2020). For the study in its entirety: Collaborator samples came from the United States, Italy and Spain and covered acute and convalescent phases of COVID-19. The repertoires were released in a freely available public database intended as a resource for research on the immune response to SARS-CoV-2. Subjects who had been exposed to COVID-19, were actively infected with it, or had recovered from it provided the deeply sampled blood TCRbeta repertoires that made up the dataset. Where available, HLA class I and class II types were obtained from metadata supplied by the sample provider rather than from assay-based typing. The samples were drawn from two sources: the first 160 participants of the ongoing ImmuneRACE study, and 1,254 subjects contributed by 6 global collaborators. The sample metadata nearly always contained a de-identified subject ID, COVID-19 status, age in years and sex. The prospective study material was composed of cDNA or gDNA derived from T cells, B-cell-depleted T cells, or PBMCs. General conclusions and limits of the study: How much clinical and demographic metadata was included differed by source and by participant, and the metadata was provided uncurated.

Each collaborating institution followed its own protocols to collect whole blood in K2EDTA tubes. For TCRbeta analysis, collaborators shipped samples in one of three forms: frozen whole blood, isolated PBMCs, or DNA extracted from either of those sample types. TCRbeta CDR3 regions were amplified from genomic DNA using the immunoSEQ Assay, a bias-controlled multiplex PCR. In the paper's pipeline: Within the assay, amplification of reference gene primers was used to estimate how many nucleated cells each sample contained. To quantify the absolute abundance of each unique TCRbeta CDR3 rearrangement, sequence reads were collapsed and filtered. For each sample, productive Simpson clonality was calculated as the square root of Simpson's diversity index over productive rearrangements. The table comes from immuneACCESS by way of TCRdb, which keeps in-frame sequences with V and J called. Part of the clones is missing from these tables; in studies checked, under half for an unresolved V gene and the rest for unknown reasons. The V and J calls and clone size are taken from that table; D and trimming were inferred from the DNA. The sample records around 140,000 clones, 75% to 85% of which are singletons. The ten largest account for roughly 10% of the sample.

The germline V gene sets CDR1 to SGHTA and CDR2 to FQGNSA. Trimming takes 1 base from V and 6 bases from J, and the germline ends sit 14 bases apart. The CDR3 covers 15 residues, taking in both the cysteine and the phenylalanine. The sequence is cut down to CDR3 DNA, 45 bases in frame from base 1. A word on this clone: Its antigen is still unknown. Base-call qualities are not available, and no considerably larger clone is one nucleotide away.

Specimen: peripheral blood. The sequence is built from TRBV7-2 and TRBJ2-3, with TRBD2 tentatively as D gene (5 bases match). The origin of this receptor is a man aged 55 to 70 with active or convalescent COVID-19. The encoded CDR3 is CASSLERGGADTQYF. The DNA reads TGTGCCAGCAGCTTAGAGAGAGGAGGAGCGGATACGCAGTATTTT. Supplemented by the reference TRBV7-2 and TRBJ2-3 proteins around the CDR3, the complete variable domain is GAGVSQSPSNKVTEKGKDVELRCDPISGHTALYWYRQSLGQGLEFLIYFQGNSAPDKSGLPSDRFSAERTGGSVSTLTIQRTQQEDSAVYLCASSLERGGADTQYFGPGTRLTVL.